Listed below are T cell receptor beta chains from one sample, sequenced in a study of blood T cell repertoires in COVID-19. The method was immunoSEQ multiplex PCR; TCRdb's version includes in-frame clones alone and lacks a portion of them. Of some 230,000 clones listed, 84% are singletons. The sequencing input was peripheral blood. The receptors derive from a woman in her fifties or sixties who had recovered from COVID-19. CDR3s include the opening cysteine and the closing phenylalanine or tryptophan. The order of the fields is CDR3 length, V gene, clone size, J gene, D gene, CDR3 DNA, CDR3 protein. A D gene is named only where the DNA matches it firmly. The size entry is marked missing in some rows and otherwise reads once, few, many or a size class.

>13|TRBV11-2|NA|TRBJ2-7|NA
TGTGCCAGCAGCTTGGTCAGGGATTACGAGCAGTACTTC
CASSLVRDYEQYF
>15|TRBV10-3|NA|TRBJ1-1|TRBD1
TGTGCCATCAGACGCGGACAGGGGAGTGGGACTGAAGCTTTCTTT
CAIRRGQGSGTEAFF
>15|TRBV6-5|NA|TRBJ2-3|TRBD2
TGTGCCAGCAGTAGAGGACTAGAGTCCACAGATACGCAGTATTTT
CASSRGLESTDTQYF
>14|TRBV7-7|NA|TRBJ1-1|NA
TGTGCTAGCAGCCCCGGGGGTACTGGCACTGAAGCTTTCTTT
CASSPGGTGTEAFF
>13|TRBV5-1|NA|TRBJ2-7|NA
TGCGCCAGCAGCTGGACTGTCTCCTACGAGCAGTACTTC
CASSWTVSYEQYF
>14|TRBV19|few|TRBJ2-3|NA
TGTGCCAGTAGTATGGCCTTTTCCACAGATACGCAGTATTTT
CASSMAFSTDTQYF
>14|TRBV4-3|NA|TRBJ1-5|NA
TGCGCCAGCAGCCAAGAGCCAGACAATCAGCCCCAGCATTTT
CASSQEPDNQPQHF
>13|TRBV9|NA|TRBJ2-3|TRBD2
TGTGCCAGCAGCGTAACTAGCGGGGATACGCAGTATTTT
CASSVTSGDTQYF
>16|TRBV18|NA|TRBJ2-3|TRBD2
TGTGCCAGCTCACCAGGGACTAGCGGGGTAACAGATACGCAGTATTTT
CASSPGTSGVTDTQYF
>14|TRBV5-4|NA|TRBJ1-1|NA
TGTGCCAGCAGTCCTCGGGGAGGGAACACTGAAGCTTTCTTT
CASSPRGGNTEAFF
>16|TRBV5-5|once|TRBJ1-3|NA
TGTGCCAGCAGCTTGACGGGGTCGGTCTCTGGAAACACCATATATTTT
CASSLTGSVSGNTIYF
>16|TRBV5-6|NA|TRBJ2-3|NA
TGTGCCAGCAGCTTGAATCCAGGGCCCCGGGCAGATACGCAGTATTTT
CASSLNPGPRADTQYF
>14|TRBV2|NA|TRBJ2-4|NA
TGTGCCAGCAGTGAAAGTCAGGGGCCAAACATTCAGTACTTC
CASSESQGPNIQYF
>15|TRBV6-6|few|TRBJ1-1|TRBD1
TGTGCCAGCAGTTACAAGGGACAGGGGAAAGTTGAAGCTTTCTTT
CASSYKGQGKVEAFF
>15|TRBV3-1/TRBV3-2|NA|TRBJ1-6|NA
TGTGCCAGCAGCCAAGGGACAGCGGGAGGCTCACCCCTCCACTTT
CASSQGTAGGSPLHF
>16|TRBV6-5|once|TRBJ2-3|TRBD2
TGTGCCAGCAGTTCGGGGGGGGGCGGACCGGCAGATACGCAGTATTTT
CASSSGGGGPADTQYF
>16|TRBV2|few|TRBJ1-5|NA
TGTGCCAGCAGTGACAGGGGATCCCCAAGCAATCAGCCCCAGCATTTT
CASSDRGSPSNQPQHF